The rows below give T cell receptor beta chains drawn from one sample of a study of regulatory T cells in long-lasting Graves disease. In TCRdb, the multiplex PCR reads were re-called with MiXCR into one record per CDR3 protein. Of more than 650,000 distinct CDR3 sequences in the sample, roughly 30% were seen once. Sequencing used peripheral blood mononuclear cells (PBMCs), obtained when the disease was refractory, from a patient treated with antithyroid drugs. These receptors came from a female donor with Graves disease. The CDR3 runs from the conserved cysteine through the conserved F or W. The order of the fields is D gene, J gene, clone size, V gene, CDR3 protein, CDR3 DNA. The D gene is left open where the match is weak. Where a row states a size, it is once, few, many or the class of an expanded clone; other rows omit it.

D gene: TRBD1; J gene: TRBJ1-4; clone size: many; V gene: TRBV10-3; CDR3 protein: CAISESGQGEKLFF; CDR3 DNA: TGTGCCATCAGTGAGTCGGGACAGGGGGAAAAACTGTTTTTT
D gene: .; J gene: TRBJ1-6; clone size: few; V gene: TRBV7-9; CDR3 protein: CASSAPGRNSPLHF; CDR3 DNA: TGTGCCAGCAGCGCCCCGGGCCGTAATTCACCCCTCCACTTT
D gene: .; J gene: TRBJ2-7; clone size: .; V gene: TRBV20-1; CDR3 protein: CSARDRVGHNSYEQYF; CDR3 DNA: TGCAGTGCTAGAGACCGGGTGGGGCATAACTCCTACGAGCAGTACTTC
D gene: TRBD1; J gene: TRBJ1-4; clone size: .; V gene: TRBV6-1; CDR3 protein: CASSLTGAGRNEKLFF; CDR3 DNA: TGTGCCAGCAGCTTGACAGGGGCCGGGAGAAATGAAAAACTGTTTTTT
D gene: TRBD1; J gene: TRBJ1-5; clone size: .; V gene: TRBV5-8; CDR3 protein: CASSMRTGGNQPQHF; CDR3 DNA: TGTGCCAGCAGCATGCGAACAGGGGGCAATCAGCCCCAGCATTTT
D gene: TRBD1; J gene: TRBJ2-1; clone size: .; V gene: TRBV7-7; CDR3 protein: CASSPGTGMNEQFF; CDR3 DNA: TGTGCCAGCAGCCCCGGGACAGGGATGAATGAGCAGTTCTTC
D gene: .; J gene: TRBJ2-7; clone size: .; V gene: TRBV7-9; CDR3 protein: CASSRTPANEQYF; CDR3 DNA: TGTGCCAGCAGTCGAACCCCCGCCAACGAGCAGTACTTC
D gene: TRBD2; J gene: TRBJ2-7; clone size: few; V gene: TRBV7-3; CDR3 protein: CASSLTWASGKGYEQYF; CDR3 DNA: TGTGCCAGCAGCTTAACGTGGGCTAGCGGGAAAGGTTACGAGCAGTACTTC
D gene: .; J gene: TRBJ1-1; clone size: once; V gene: TRBV3-1; CDR3 protein: CASSQRPRPEAFF; CDR3 DNA: TGTGCCAGCAGTCAAAGACCGAGACCTGAAGCTTTCTTT
D gene: .; J gene: TRBJ2-2; clone size: .; V gene: TRBV5-1; CDR3 protein: CATQEGGANTGELFF; CDR3 DNA: TGCGCCACCCAAGAAGGGGGAGCGAACACCGGGGAGCTGTTTTTT
D gene: .; J gene: TRBJ2-5; clone size: .; V gene: TRBV24-1; CDR3 protein: CATNLRGQETQYF; CDR3 DNA: TGTGCCACCAACCTAAGGGGACAAGAGACCCAGTACTTC
D gene: TRBD2; J gene: TRBJ2-7; clone size: .; V gene: TRBV20-1; CDR3 protein: CSAHNIAGAYEQYF; CDR3 DNA: TGCAGTGCGCATAACATAGCGGGAGCCTACGAGCAGTACTTC
D gene: TRBD1; J gene: TRBJ1-1; clone size: few; V gene: TRBV11-1; CDR3 protein: CASSFDRGVMIGTEAFF; CDR3 DNA: TGTGCCAGCAGCTTCGACAGGGGCGTAATGATCGGCACTGAAGCTTTCTTT
D gene: .; J gene: TRBJ1-2; clone size: .; V gene: TRBV20-1; CDR3 protein: CSANSRFQSGYTF; CDR3 DNA: TGCAGTGCTAATAGTAGGTTCCAGAGCGGCTACACCTTC
D gene: .; J gene: TRBJ1-5; clone size: few; V gene: TRBV12-3/TRBV12-4; CDR3 protein: CASSLSGPAGPNLRTQHF; CDR3 DNA: TGTGCCAGCAGTTTATCGGGGCCCGCGGGGCCCAATTTAAGGACCCAGCATTTT
D gene: .; J gene: TRBJ1-1; clone size: .; V gene: TRBV6-5; CDR3 protein: CASSYDGQSNTEAFF; CDR3 DNA: TGTGCCAGCAGTTACGATGGACAGTCGAACACTGAAGCTTTCTTT
D gene: .; J gene: TRBJ1-6; clone size: .; V gene: TRBV9; CDR3 protein: CASSPQGIGSPLHF; CDR3 DNA: TGTGCCAGCAGCCCCCAGGGAATAGGTTCACCCCTCCACTTT
D gene: .; J gene: TRBJ1-6; clone size: .; V gene: TRBV6-2/TRBV6-3; CDR3 protein: CASSYGRDFSPLHF; CDR3 DNA: TGTGCCAGCAGTTACGGCAGGGACTTTTCACCCCTCCACTTT
D gene: TRBD1; J gene: TRBJ1-6; clone size: .; V gene: TRBV12-3/TRBV12-4; CDR3 protein: CASSLGTGVRSPLHF; CDR3 DNA: TGTGCCAGCAGTTTAGGGACAGGGGTGCGATCACCCCTCCACTTT
D gene: .; J gene: TRBJ1-1; clone size: few; V gene: TRBV6-2/TRBV6-3; CDR3 protein: CASSFFGATSTEAFF; CDR3 DNA: TGTGCCAGCAGTTTCTTCGGGGCCACCAGCACTGAAGCTTTCTTT
D gene: .; J gene: TRBJ2-5; clone size: .; V gene: TRBV12-5; CDR3 protein: CAHPRETQYF; CDR3 DNA: TGTGCCCATCCCAGGGAGACCCAGTACTTC
D gene: TRBD1; J gene: TRBJ2-7; clone size: .; V gene: TRBV5-1; CDR3 protein: CASSLGTGARGEQYF; CDR3 DNA: TGCGCCAGCAGCTTGGGGACAGGGGCAAGAGGAGAGCAGTACTTC
D gene: TRBD2; J gene: TRBJ2-7; clone size: few; V gene: TRBV12-3/TRBV12-4; CDR3 protein: CASSLMASGRIGEQYF; CDR3 DNA: TGTGCCAGCAGTTTAATGGCTAGCGGGAGGATTGGAGAGCAGTACTTC
D gene: .; J gene: TRBJ1-2; clone size: few; V gene: TRBV5-1; CDR3 protein: CASSSAGVGAYGYTF; CDR3 DNA: TGCGCCAGCAGCTCCGCAGGGGTTGGGGCTTATGGCTACACCTTC
D gene: .; J gene: TRBJ2-7; clone size: few; V gene: TRBV5-1; CDR3 protein: CASSFRQEGEQYF; CDR3 DNA: TGCGCCAGCAGCTTCAGACAGGAAGGTGAGCAGTACTTC
D gene: .; J gene: TRBJ1-1; clone size: .; V gene: TRBV12-5; CDR3 protein: CASGLVGFPEAFF; CDR3 DNA: TGTGCTAGTGGTTTGGTCGGGTTCCCAGAAGCTTTCTTT
D gene: TRBD2; J gene: TRBJ2-7; clone size: .; V gene: TRBV6-2/TRBV6-3; CDR3 protein: CASSVRSGRVDEQYF; CDR3 DNA: TGTGCCAGCAGTGTAAGAAGCGGGAGAGTAGACGAGCAGTACTTC
D gene: .; J gene: TRBJ1-1; clone size: .; V gene: TRBV20-1; CDR3 protein: CSAADGTMNTEAFF; CDR3 DNA: TGCAGTGCTGCGGACGGAACAATGAACACTGAAGCTTTCTTT
D gene: TRBD2; J gene: TRBJ2-1; clone size: .; V gene: TRBV2; CDR3 protein: CAIGQAASGSSYNEQFF; CDR3 DNA: TGTGCCATCGGCCAGGCGGCTAGCGGGAGTTCCTACAATGAGCAGTTCTTC
D gene: .; J gene: TRBJ1-4; clone size: many; V gene: TRBV28; CDR3 protein: CASGKSRYEKLFF; CDR3 DNA: TGTGCCAGCGGCAAGTCGAGATACGAAAAACTGTTTTTT
D gene: TRBD1; J gene: TRBJ1-5; clone size: .; V gene: TRBV11-2; CDR3 protein: CASSRGTGAQPQHF; CDR3 DNA: TGTGCCAGCAGCCGTGGGACAGGAGCTCAGCCCCAGCATTTT
D gene: .; J gene: TRBJ1-5; clone size: .; V gene: TRBV6-1; CDR3 protein: CASSLGSLGNQPQHF; CDR3 DNA: TGTGCCAGCAGTCTGGGCTCCCTGGGGAATCAGCCCCAGCATTTT
D gene: TRBD1; J gene: TRBJ1-2; clone size: .; V gene: TRBV5-1; CDR3 protein: CASSVGTDANYGYTF; CDR3 DNA: TGCGCCAGCAGCGTGGGGACAGATGCTAACTATGGCTACACCTTC
D gene: TRBD1; J gene: TRBJ1-6; clone size: once; V gene: TRBV6-8; CDR3 protein: CASSYQGGDNSPLHF; CDR3 DNA: TGTGCCAGCAGTTATCAAGGGGGCGATAATTCACCCCTCCACTTT
D gene: .; J gene: TRBJ1-2; clone size: .; V gene: TRBV7-2; CDR3 protein: CASSLGGTLGYTF; CDR3 DNA: TGTGCCAGCAGCTTGGGGGGAACACTGGGCTACACCTTC
D gene: .; J gene: TRBJ2-2; clone size: .; V gene: TRBV5-1; CDR3 protein: CASSLLTQTGELFF; CDR3 DNA: TGCGCCAGCAGCTTGCTGACGCAGACCGGGGAGCTGTTTTTT
D gene: .; J gene: TRBJ1-1; clone size: .; V gene: TRBV7-9; CDR3 protein: CASRPYGPGQNDEAFF; CDR3 DNA: TGTGCCAGCAGACCATATGGACCCGGACAGAACGATGAAGCTTTCTTT
D gene: TRBD2; J gene: TRBJ2-1; clone size: .; V gene: TRBV5-1; CDR3 protein: CASSLAPGGPDNEQFF; CDR3 DNA: TGCGCCAGCAGCTTGGCACCGGGAGGGCCTGACAATGAGCAGTTCTTC
D gene: TRBD1; J gene: TRBJ1-6; clone size: .; V gene: TRBV12-3/TRBV12-4; CDR3 protein: CATQTGGSNSPLHF; CDR3 DNA: TGTGCCACCCAAACAGGGGGTAGCAATTCACCCCTCCACTTT
D gene: .; J gene: TRBJ1-1; clone size: few; V gene: TRBV30; CDR3 protein: CAWSAGMNTEAFF; CDR3 DNA: TGTGCCTGGAGTGCCGGGATGAACACTGAAGCTTTCTTT
D gene: .; J gene: TRBJ1-6; clone size: many; V gene: TRBV12-3/TRBV12-4; CDR3 protein: CASSPHTGLHNSPLHF; CDR3 DNA: TGTGCCAGCAGTCCGCATACCGGGTTGCATAATTCACCCCTCCACTTT
D gene: .; J gene: TRBJ1-3; clone size: .; V gene: TRBV6-2/TRBV6-3; CDR3 protein: CASSYGRNLAGNTIYF; CDR3 DNA: TGTGCCAGCAGTTACGGAAGGAACCTGGCTGGAAACACCATATATTTT
D gene: .; J gene: TRBJ2-7; clone size: .; V gene: TRBV6-5; CDR3 protein: CASSSLLVGTPTEQYF; CDR3 DNA: TGTGCCAGCAGTTCTTTGCTCGTCGGGACCCCAACCGAGCAGTACTTC
D gene: TRBD2; J gene: TRBJ2-7; clone size: .; V gene: TRBV6-2/TRBV6-3; CDR3 protein: CASSGSGTSGSRYEQYF; CDR3 DNA: TGTGCCAGCAGTGGCTCCGGGACTAGCGGGAGTAGGTACGAGCAGTACTTC
D gene: .; J gene: TRBJ1-5; clone size: .; V gene: TRBV29-1; CDR3 protein: CSVELELGPNQPQHF; CDR3 DNA: TGCAGCGTTGAACTGGAGTTAGGCCCTAATCAGCCCCAGCATTTT
D gene: .; J gene: TRBJ2-7; clone size: .; V gene: TRBV10-3; CDR3 protein: CAIGGTSAGEQYF; CDR3 DNA: TGTGCCATCGGGGGGACATCCGCTGGGGAGCAGTACTTC
D gene: TRBD1; J gene: TRBJ1-2; clone size: .; V gene: TRBV12-3/TRBV12-4; CDR3 protein: CVSSWTGVGGYTF; CDR3 DNA: TGTGTCAGCAGTTGGACAGGGGTAGGGGGCTACACCTTC
D gene: .; J gene: TRBJ1-1; clone size: few; V gene: TRBV6-2/TRBV6-3; CDR3 protein: CASSYGGGQPPGEAFF; CDR3 DNA: TGTGCCAGCAGTTACGGAGGAGGTCAGCCACCCGGTGAAGCTTTCTTT
D gene: .; J gene: TRBJ2-5; clone size: .; V gene: TRBV5-1; CDR3 protein: CASSLAAISEGQETQYF; CDR3 DNA: TGCGCCAGCAGCTTGGCGGCGATTAGCGAGGGACAAGAGACCCAGTACTTC
D gene: .; J gene: TRBJ1-1; clone size: .; V gene: TRBV11-2; CDR3 protein: CASSLNTEASF; CDR3 DNA: TGTGCCAGCAGTCTTAACACTGAAGCTTCCTTT
D gene: TRBD2; J gene: TRBJ2-4; clone size: .; V gene: TRBV20-1; CDR3 protein: CSARGAGTRKNIQYF; CDR3 DNA: TGCAGTGCTAGAGGGGCCGGGACTAGGAAAAACATTCAGTACTTC
D gene: .; J gene: TRBJ1-1; clone size: few; V gene: TRBV20-1; CDR3 protein: CSAVPGANTEAFF; CDR3 DNA: TGCAGTGCTGTCCCAGGAGCGAACACTGAAGCTTTCTTT
D gene: .; J gene: TRBJ1-1; clone size: few; V gene: TRBV6-1; CDR3 protein: CASSPSLMMNTEAFF; CDR3 DNA: TGTGCCAGCAGCCCATCACTGATGATGAACACTGAAGCTTTCTTT
D gene: .; J gene: TRBJ2-3; clone size: .; V gene: TRBV18; CDR3 protein: CASSPRVGFTDTQYF; CDR3 DNA: TGTGCCAGCTCACCGAGGGTGGGATTCACAGATACGCAGTATTTT
D gene: .; J gene: TRBJ2-3; clone size: .; V gene: TRBV7-3; CDR3 protein: CASSRRERRTDTQYF; CDR3 DNA: TGTGCCAGCAGCCGCCGGGAGCGGAGGACAGATACGCAGTATTTT
D gene: .; J gene: TRBJ1-5; clone size: .; V gene: TRBV19; CDR3 protein: CASSIGRGDGNQPQHF; CDR3 DNA: TGTGCCAGTAGTATAGGCAGGGGAGACGGAAATCAGCCCCAGCATTTT
D gene: .; J gene: TRBJ2-7; clone size: many; V gene: TRBV28; CDR3 protein: CASSSLSRADERYEQYF; CDR3 DNA: TGTGCCAGCAGTTCTCTCTCCCGGGCCGACGAGCGGTACGAGCAGTACTTC
D gene: .; J gene: TRBJ2-1; clone size: few; V gene: TRBV3-1; CDR3 protein: CASSQGGGARSYNEQFF; CDR3 DNA: TGTGCCAGCAGCCAGGGAGGAGGGGCCCGCTCCTACAATGAGCAGTTCTTC
D gene: TRBD1; J gene: TRBJ1-5; clone size: .; V gene: TRBV30; CDR3 protein: CAWSVGGTDQPQHF; CDR3 DNA: TGTGCCTGGAGTGTAGGGGGCACTGATCAGCCCCAGCATTTT